Listed below are T cell receptor beta chains from one sample, sequenced in a study of T cells in Graves' hyperthyroidism and ophthalmopathy. TCRdb re-derived calls from the multiplex PCR reads in MiXCR, one entry per CDR3 protein. Altogether 450,000 to 700,000 distinct CDR3 sequences are present, 46% being singletons, with the ten largest covering around 7.7%. The specimen was peripheral blood or thyroid tissue (not recorded which). These receptor sequences come from a woman under 30 with Graves' hyperthyroidism. CDR3s include the opening cysteine and the closing phenylalanine or tryptophan. A D gene is named only where the DNA matches it firmly. Size is omitted from some rows. Given values are once, few, many or a class for expanded clones.

v_call: TRBV3-1
clone_size: many
d_call: NA
j_call: TRBJ2-7
cdr3_nt: TGTGCCAGCAGTTGGGGGTCCTACGAGCAGTACTTC
cdr3_aa: CASSWGSYEQYF

v_call: TRBV10-3
clone_size: once
d_call: NA
j_call: TRBJ1-3
cdr3_nt: TGTGCCATCAGTGATAGGTGGGACACCATATATTTT
cdr3_aa: CAISDRWDTIYF

v_call: TRBV10-3
clone_size: few
d_call: TRBD2
j_call: TRBJ2-3
cdr3_nt: TGTGCCATCAGTGAGTCAGGACTAGCGGGATCTGATACGCAGTATTTT
cdr3_aa: CAISESGLAGSDTQYF

v_call: TRBV7-2
clone_size: NA
d_call: TRBD2
j_call: TRBJ2-5
cdr3_nt: TGTGCCAGCAGCCTCATTGGACTAGCGGGAGCCCAAGAGACCCAGTACTTC
cdr3_aa: CASSLIGLAGAQETQYF

v_call: TRBV20-1
clone_size: few
d_call: TRBD2
j_call: TRBJ2-3
cdr3_nt: TGCAGTGCCGGACTAGCGGGACGCACAGATACGCAGTATTTT
cdr3_aa: CSAGLAGRTDTQYF

v_call: TRBV7-2
clone_size: many
d_call: NA
j_call: TRBJ2-2
cdr3_nt: TGTGCCAGCAGCTTAATCGGGGAGCTGTTTTTT
cdr3_aa: CASSLIGELFF

v_call: TRBV6-5
clone_size: few
d_call: NA
j_call: TRBJ2-2
cdr3_nt: TGTGCCAGCAGTGCAGGCTCGAACACCGGGGAGCTGTTTTTT
cdr3_aa: CASSAGSNTGELFF

v_call: TRBV18
clone_size: many
d_call: NA
j_call: TRBJ1-2
cdr3_nt: TGTGCCAGCTCACTCGGTCAGCCAGACTATGGCTACACCTTC
cdr3_aa: CASSLGQPDYGYTF

v_call: TRBV7-2
clone_size: many
d_call: NA
j_call: TRBJ1-5
cdr3_nt: TGTGCCAGCAGCTTAGAGTATAGTTATAGCAATCAGCCCCAGCATTTT
cdr3_aa: CASSLEYSYSNQPQHF

v_call: TRBV2
clone_size: NA
d_call: NA
j_call: TRBJ2-7
cdr3_nt: TGTGCCAGCGTTGAACTCGGCGGCTACGAGCAGTACTTC
cdr3_aa: CASVELGGYEQYF

v_call: TRBV6-5
clone_size: few
d_call: TRBD1
j_call: TRBJ2-7
cdr3_nt: TGTGCCAGCAGTAACAGGGGACGCGAGCAGTACTTC
cdr3_aa: CASSNRGREQYF